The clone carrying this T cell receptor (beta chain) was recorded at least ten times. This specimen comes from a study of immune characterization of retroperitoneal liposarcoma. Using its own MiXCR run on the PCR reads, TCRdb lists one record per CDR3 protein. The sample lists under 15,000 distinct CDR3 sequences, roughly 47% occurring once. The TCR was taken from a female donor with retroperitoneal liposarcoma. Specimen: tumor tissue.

The CDR3 here is CASSLDAGDNSPLHF. The CDR3 DNA sequence: TGTGCCAGCAGTCTAGACGCGGGGGATAATTCACCCCTCCACTTT. The chain uses TRBV6-1 and TRBJ1-6, with a possible D match to TRBD1 (5 bases). Germline CDR1 reads MNHNS; CDR2 reads SASEGT. The CDR3 extends over 15 amino acids. Trimming shortened V by 5 bases and J by 5 bases, and 13 bases separated the two germline ends.